This T cell receptor beta chain was documented in a study of T cell repertoires in cytomegalovirus infection. General study points: Clonotypes of TCR beta that were HLA-C-restricted and CMV-specific dominated the ex vivo response.

This clonotype was seen only a few times. What it recognizes is unknown. Each CDR3 protein is one row after TCRdb ran MiXCR on the reads. This table has 200,000 to 300,000 distinct CDR3 sequences, around 15% appearing once. There are 14 residues in the CDR3. CDR1 is KGHSH and CDR2 is LQKENI in the germline V gene. V lost 6 bases to trimming and J lost 4 bases, with 15 bases between them. The sequenced sample consisted of PBMCs. The sequence came from a human donor in good health (CMV status not recorded). Some clones in this sample may be carry-over from other donors' samples. V gene TRBV18 combines with J gene TRBJ1-2; no clear D gene. The CDR3 sequence is CASSESRPFYGYTF. Written as DNA, the CDR3 is TGTGCCAGCTCCGAGTCCAGACCCTTCTATGGCTACACCTTC.